These 7 T cell receptor beta chains were all obtained from the same sample, sequenced in a study of shared clonotypes between healthy human individuals. Positive CCR7 selection of CD45RO-negative cells yielded the naive CD8 cells, and terminally differentiated effector memory CD45RA+ cells were excluded. The repertoire was sequenced with immunoSEQ multiplex PCR; TCRdb's copy has only in-frame clones and lacks some. This table has about 600,000 clones, 95% to 98% appearing once. Sequencing was carried out using naive CD8+ T cells sorted from blood. These TCRs come from a young man in good health.

The chain has TRBV5-4 and TRBJ1-2, with TRBD1 matching 12 bases. The trim removed 4 bases at V and 4 bases at J, leaving 8 bases unmatched. Germline V CDR1 and CDR2: SGHNT, YYREEE (reference sequence). CDR3 size: 16 residues. CDR3 loop: CASSTGQGASVYGYTF. DNA of the CDR3: TGTGCCAGCAGCACGGGACAGGGGGCTTCTGTCTATGGCTACACCTTC.

CDR3 nucleotide sequence: TGTGCCAGCAGCTTGGGGGGCGCCATTCAGCCCCAGCATTTT. Protein product: CASSLGGAIQPQHF. V gene TRBV7-9 combines with J gene TRBJ1-5; weak D call: TRBD1 (6 bases). Trimming shortened V by 3 bases and J by 6 bases, and 12 bases separated the two germline ends. The V gene's germline CDR1 is SEHNR and CDR2 FQNEAQ (reference sequence). The CDR3 runs 14 residues.

The chain carries TRBV5-1 and TRBJ1-1; tentative D call: TRBD1 (5 bases). This CDR3 is built from 12 residues. Germline values: CDR1 SGHRS, CDR2 YFSETQ. Trimming removed 4 bases from V and 8 bases from J, with 12 bases in between. CDR3 in amino acids: CASSPSRDEAFF. The CDR3, as DNA: TGCGCCAGCAGCCCCTCACGGGACGAAGCTTTCTTT.

V and J are TRBV10-3 and TRBJ2-7; D possibly corresponds to TRBD1 (6 bases). Deletions cut 0 bases from V and 4 bases from J, with 13 bases between. From germline, CDR1 is ENHRY and CDR2 SYGVKD. CDR3 length: 15 residues. In DNA, the CDR3 is TGTGCCATCAGTGAGTCCGCGACAGGTTCGTACGAGCAGTACTTC. Encoded protein: CAISESATGSYEQYF.

The chain has TRBV6-6 and TRBJ2-1, with D perhaps being TRBD1 or TRBD2 (5 bases each). The germline CDR1 and CDR2 sequences are MNHNY and SVGAGI (reference sequence). There are 15 residues in the CDR3. V lost 4 bases, J lost 9 bases, and 19 bases lay in between. CDR3 amino acids: CASSSSLGAVSEQFF. The CDR3 coding sequence is TGTGCCAGCAGTTCATCTCTCGGGGCGGTGAGTGAGCAGTTCTTC.

The V and J genes are TRBV6-6 and TRBJ2-3, with TRBD1 matching 10 bases. V dropped 5 bases and J dropped 7; count of bases not matched to a gene: 9. This CDR3 region has 15 residues. Germline V gene lookup returns CDR1 MNHNY and CDR2 SVGAGI (reference sequence). DNA of the CDR3: TGTGCCAGCAGTGGCCGGGACAGGGGTTTCAATACGCAGTATTTT. Translating gives CASSGRDRGFNTQYF.

The rearrangement links TRBV5-1 to TRBJ2-1; the D gene is possibly TRBD2 (5 bases). Trimming shortened V by 4 bases and J by 5 bases, and 13 bases separated the two germline ends. Germline loops: CDR1 SGHRS, CDR2 YFSETQ. This CDR3 spans 14 amino acids. The CDR3 sequence: CASSDTVGDNEQFF. CDR3 nucleotide sequence: TGCGCCAGCAGCGATACCGTCGGGGACAATGAGCAGTTCTTC.